Sequencing of this T cell receptor beta chain was carried out in a study of T cells after posttransplantation cyclophosphamide. General study points: After PTCy, TRB diversity resembled that of CNI/methotrexate controls. Later blood repertoires were often dominated by clones from the donor CD8+ memory compartment. Blood and skin or GI T cell repertoires showed limited TRB overlap.

Profiled with immunoSEQ multiplex PCR; TCRdb holds only in-frame clones, not every one. The sample has about 1,800 clones, none seen only once. This clone is categorized as large. Antigen: not known. Cyclophosphamide on days +3 and +4 followed busulfan-fludarabine conditioning and a marrow graft. Trimming at V came to 4 bases and at J to 2 bases, leaving 4 bases not matched to a gene. Germline values: CDR1 PRHDT, CDR2 FYEKMQ (reference sequence). The CDR3 has 14 amino acids. The J gene is TRBJ1-2, the V gene TRBV13; the match to TRBD1 covers 7 bases. The starting material was PBMCs, obtained 32 days after allogeneic stem cell transplant with posttransplant cyclophosphamide. The sequence came from a female patient in her thirties or forties who received an allogeneic stem cell transplant from a related donor, was CMV-positive, and had no GVHD. Some T cells may have originated in the graft donor. CDR3 nucleotides: TGTGCCAGCAGCTGGAGGACAGGCAACTATGGCTACACCTTC. Amino acids: CASSWRTGNYGYTF. Based on the CDR3 plus reference TRBV13 and TRBJ1-2, the full variable domain is AAGVIQSPRHLIKEKRETATLKCYPIPRHDTVYWYQQGPGQDPQFLISFYEKMQSDKGSIPDRFSAQQFSDYHSELNMSSLELGDSALYFCASSWRTGNYGYTFGSGTRLTVV.